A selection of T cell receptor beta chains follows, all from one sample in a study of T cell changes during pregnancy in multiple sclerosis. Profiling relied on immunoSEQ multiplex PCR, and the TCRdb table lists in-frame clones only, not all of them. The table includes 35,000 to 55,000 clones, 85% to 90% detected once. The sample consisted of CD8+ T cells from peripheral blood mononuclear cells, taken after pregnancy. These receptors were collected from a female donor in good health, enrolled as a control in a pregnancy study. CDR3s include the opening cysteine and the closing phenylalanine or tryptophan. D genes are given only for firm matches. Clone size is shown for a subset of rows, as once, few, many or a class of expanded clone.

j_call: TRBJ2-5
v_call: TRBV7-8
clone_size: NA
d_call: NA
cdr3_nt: TGTGCCAGCAGCTCCAAAGAGACCCAGTACTTC
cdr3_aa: CASSSKETQYF

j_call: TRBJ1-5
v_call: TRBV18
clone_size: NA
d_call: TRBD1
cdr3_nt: TGTGCCAGCTCAGGAGGGACAGGGGGATTCAATCAGCCCCAGCATTTT
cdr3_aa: CASSGGTGGFNQPQHF

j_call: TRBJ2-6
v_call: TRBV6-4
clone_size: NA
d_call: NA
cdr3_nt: TGTGCCAGCTCGGAGTCAACTGGGGCCAACGTCCTGACTTTC
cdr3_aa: CASSESTGANVLTF

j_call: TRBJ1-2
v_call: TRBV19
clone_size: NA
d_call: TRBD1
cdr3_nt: TGTGCCAGTAGTCCCTGGGTTGAGGGGGCAGACCACTATGGCTACACCTTC
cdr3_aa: CASSPWVEGADHYGYTF

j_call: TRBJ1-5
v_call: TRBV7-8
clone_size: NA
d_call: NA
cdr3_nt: TGTGCCAGCAGCTTGACCCCCTCGGGTCAGCCCCAGCATTTT
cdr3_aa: CASSLTPSGQPQHF

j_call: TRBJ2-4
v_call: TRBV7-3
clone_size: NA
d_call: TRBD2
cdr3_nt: TGTGCCAGCAGCCATACGCTAAAGCGGACTAGCGGGGTAGCCAAAAACATTCAGTACTTC
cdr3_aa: CASSHTLKRTSGVAKNIQYF

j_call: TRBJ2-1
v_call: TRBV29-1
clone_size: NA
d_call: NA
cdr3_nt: TGCAGCGTTGAAAGCCAGGGTGGGGATGAGCAGTTCTTC
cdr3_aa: CSVESQGGDEQFF

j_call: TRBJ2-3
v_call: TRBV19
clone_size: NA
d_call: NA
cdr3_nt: TGTGCCAGTAGTAGGGACTTCTTCACAGATACGCAGTATTTT
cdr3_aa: CASSRDFFTDTQYF

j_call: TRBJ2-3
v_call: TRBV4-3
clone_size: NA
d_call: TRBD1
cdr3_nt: TGCGCCAGCAGCCAAGATCCGCCGAGACAGGGGGGTACGCAGTATTTT
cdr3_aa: CASSQDPPRQGGTQYF

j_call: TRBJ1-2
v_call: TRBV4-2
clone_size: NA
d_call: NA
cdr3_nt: TGTGCCAGCAGCGACGACAGTCAGGAGCACACCTTC
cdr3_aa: CASSDDSQEHTF

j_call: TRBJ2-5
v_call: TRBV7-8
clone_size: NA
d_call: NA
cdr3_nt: TGTGCCAGCAGCTCGGGGTGGGGGGGCGGACAAGAGACCCAGTACTTC
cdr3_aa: CASSSGWGGGQETQYF

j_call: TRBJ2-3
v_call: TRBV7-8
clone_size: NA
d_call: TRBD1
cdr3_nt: TGTGCCAGCAGCTTAGCCTGGGACAGGTACACAGATACGCAGTATTTT
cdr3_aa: CASSLAWDRYTDTQYF

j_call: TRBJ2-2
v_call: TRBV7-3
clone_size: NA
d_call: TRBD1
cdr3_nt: TGTGCCAGCAGCCTCCCGACAGGGGGTAGCACCGGGGAGCTGTTTTTT
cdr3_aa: CASSLPTGGSTGELFF

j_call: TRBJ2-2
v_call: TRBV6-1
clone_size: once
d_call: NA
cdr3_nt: TGTGCCAGCAGCCCCTTTCAGGCAGCCGGGGAGCTGTTTTTT
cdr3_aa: CASSPFQAAGELFF

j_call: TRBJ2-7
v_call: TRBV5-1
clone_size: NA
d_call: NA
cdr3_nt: TGCGCCAGCAGCTTGGTTTCCAGGCCCGCCTACGAGCAGTACTTC
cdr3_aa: CASSLVSRPAYEQYF

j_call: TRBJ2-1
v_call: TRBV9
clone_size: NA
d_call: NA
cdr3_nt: TGTGCCAGCAGCCACCTCAGCGGGTTCAATGAGCAGTTCTTC
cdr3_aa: CASSHLSGFNEQFF

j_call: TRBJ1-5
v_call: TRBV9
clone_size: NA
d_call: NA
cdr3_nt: TGTGCCAGCAGCGTAGCGGCAGGGCGCAATCAGCCCCAGCATTTT
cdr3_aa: CASSVAAGRNQPQHF

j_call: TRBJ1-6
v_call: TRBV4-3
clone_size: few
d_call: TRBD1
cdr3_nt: TGCGCCAGCAGCCCCTCCGGGACAGAGAATTCACCCCTCCACTTT
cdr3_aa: CASSPSGTENSPLHF

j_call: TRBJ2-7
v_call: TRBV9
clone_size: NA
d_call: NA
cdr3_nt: TGTGCCAGCAGCCCCAGCTCCTACGAGCAGTACTTC
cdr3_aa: CASSPSSYEQYF

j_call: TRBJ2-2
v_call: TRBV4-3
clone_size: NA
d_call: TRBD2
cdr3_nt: TGCGCCAGCAGCCAATGGGAGGGAAACACCGGGGAGCTGTTTTTT
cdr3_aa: CASSQWEGNTGELFF

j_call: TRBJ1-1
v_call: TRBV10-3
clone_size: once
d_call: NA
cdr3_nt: TGTGCCATCAGTGACAGAGGAGCCGGGAGAACTGAAGCTTTCTTT
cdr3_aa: CAISDRGAGRTEAFF

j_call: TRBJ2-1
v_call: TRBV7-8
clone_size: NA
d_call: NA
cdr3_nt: TGTGCCAGCAGCCAACCACCCCTAGGAAGGTACAATGAGCAGTTCTTC
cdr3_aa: CASSQPPLGRYNEQFF

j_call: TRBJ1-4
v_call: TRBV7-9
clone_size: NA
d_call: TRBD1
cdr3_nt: TGTGCCAGCAGCCAGGGGGTTGGGGAAAAACTGTTTTTT
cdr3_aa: CASSQGVGEKLFF

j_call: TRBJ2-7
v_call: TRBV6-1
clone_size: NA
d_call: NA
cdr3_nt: TGTGCCACCCGGACAGCCCGGAATTACGAGCAGTACTTC
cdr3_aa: CATRTARNYEQYF

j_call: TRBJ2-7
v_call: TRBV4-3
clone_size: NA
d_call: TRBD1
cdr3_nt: TGCGCCAGCAGCCCCCGGACAGGGTCCTACGAGCAGTACTTC
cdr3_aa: CASSPRTGSYEQYF

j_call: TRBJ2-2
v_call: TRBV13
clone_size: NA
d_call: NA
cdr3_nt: TGTGCCAGCATCTCCTCGCCAGGTGGAGGGGAGCTGTTTTTT
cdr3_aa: CASISSPGGGELFF

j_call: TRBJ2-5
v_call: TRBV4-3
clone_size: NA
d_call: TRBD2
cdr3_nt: TGCGCCAGCAGTGTTAGCGGGGGGTCTTTGGAGACCCAGTACTTC
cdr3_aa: CASSVSGGSLETQYF

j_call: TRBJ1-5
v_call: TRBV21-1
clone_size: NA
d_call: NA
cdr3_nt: TGTGCCAGCAGCAATCCTGGGACAGGGATCGATCAGCCCCAGCATTTT
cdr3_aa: CASSNPGTGIDQPQHF

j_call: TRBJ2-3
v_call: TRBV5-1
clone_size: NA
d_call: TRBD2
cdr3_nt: TGCGCCAGCAGCTCGGCGGGGGGGCCCGCAGATACGCAGTATTTT
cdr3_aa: CASSSAGGPADTQYF

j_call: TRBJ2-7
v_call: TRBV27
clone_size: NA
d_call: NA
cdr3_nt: TGTGCCAGCAGCGCCGCCGGGACAAGTTACGAGCAGTACTTC
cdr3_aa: CASSAAGTSYEQYF

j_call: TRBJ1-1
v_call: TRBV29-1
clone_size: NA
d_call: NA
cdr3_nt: TGCAGCGACTACGACAGGAACACATATGAAGCTTTCTTT
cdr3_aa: CSDYDRNTYEAFF

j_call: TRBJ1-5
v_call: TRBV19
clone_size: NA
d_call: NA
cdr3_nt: TGTGCCAGTAGCCCCCTAGGTCAGCCCCAGCATTTT
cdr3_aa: CASSPLGQPQHF

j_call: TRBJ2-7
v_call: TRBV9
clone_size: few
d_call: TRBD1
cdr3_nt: TGTGCCAACAGCGTAGGTTCAGGGACAGGCTACGAGCAGTACTTC
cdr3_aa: CANSVGSGTGYEQYF

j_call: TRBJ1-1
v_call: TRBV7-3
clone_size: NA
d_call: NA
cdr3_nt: TGTGCCAGCAGCTTATCGGTGAACACTGAAGCTTTCTTT
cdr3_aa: CASSLSVNTEAFF